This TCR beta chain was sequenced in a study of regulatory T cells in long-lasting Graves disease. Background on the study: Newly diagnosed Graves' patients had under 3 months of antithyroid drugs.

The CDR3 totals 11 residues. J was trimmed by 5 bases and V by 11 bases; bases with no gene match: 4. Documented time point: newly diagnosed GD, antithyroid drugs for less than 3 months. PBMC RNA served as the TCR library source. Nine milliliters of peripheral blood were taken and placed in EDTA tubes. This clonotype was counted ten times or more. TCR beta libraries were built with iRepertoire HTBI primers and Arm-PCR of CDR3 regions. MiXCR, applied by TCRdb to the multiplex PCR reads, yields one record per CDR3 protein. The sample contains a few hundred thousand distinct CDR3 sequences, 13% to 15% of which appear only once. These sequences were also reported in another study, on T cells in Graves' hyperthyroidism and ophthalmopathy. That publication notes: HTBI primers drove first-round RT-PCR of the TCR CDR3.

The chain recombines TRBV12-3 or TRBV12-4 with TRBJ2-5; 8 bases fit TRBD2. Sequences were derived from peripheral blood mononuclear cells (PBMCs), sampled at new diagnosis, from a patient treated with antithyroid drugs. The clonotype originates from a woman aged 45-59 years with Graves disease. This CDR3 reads CASTGGETQYF. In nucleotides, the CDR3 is TGTGCCTCCACGGGGGGGGAGACCCAGTACTTC.